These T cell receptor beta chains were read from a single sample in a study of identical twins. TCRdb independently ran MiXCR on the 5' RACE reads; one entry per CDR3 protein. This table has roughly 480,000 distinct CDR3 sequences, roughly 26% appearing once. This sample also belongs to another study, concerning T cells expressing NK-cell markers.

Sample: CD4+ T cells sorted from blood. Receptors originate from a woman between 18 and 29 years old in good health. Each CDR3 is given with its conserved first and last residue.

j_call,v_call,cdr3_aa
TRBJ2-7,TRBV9,CASSARDGLYEQYF
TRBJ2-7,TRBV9,CASSTAGFSYEQYF
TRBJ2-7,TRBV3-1,CASSPAHGLAYEQYF
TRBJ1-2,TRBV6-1,CASTETGGVGYGYTF
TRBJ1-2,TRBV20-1,CSARAGRQGNGYTF
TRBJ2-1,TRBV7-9,CASSFGGTVNEQFF
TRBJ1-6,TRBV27,CASSFDKIGISPLHF
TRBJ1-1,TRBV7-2,CASSLVWTMNTEAFF
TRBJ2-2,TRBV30,CAWRTSDGRGELFF
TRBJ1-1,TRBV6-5,CASSYHGYPEAFF
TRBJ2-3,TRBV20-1,CSATGLAGGDSSTDTQYF
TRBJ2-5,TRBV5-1,CASSLAGSGGETQYF
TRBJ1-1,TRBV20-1,CSASGSSGGDTEAFF
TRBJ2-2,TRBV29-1,CSVEGRNTGELFF
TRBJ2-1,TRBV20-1,CSASSGPQAMNEQFF
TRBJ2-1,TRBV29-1,CSVEGSRINEQFF
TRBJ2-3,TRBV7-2,CASRQGTSSLWQYF
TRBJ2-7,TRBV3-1,CASSRKDRGYEQYF
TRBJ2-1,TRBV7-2,CASSLLAGSSSYNEQFF
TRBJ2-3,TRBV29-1,CSDDRASTDTQYF
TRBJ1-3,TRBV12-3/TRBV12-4,CASSSRAPFSGNTIYF
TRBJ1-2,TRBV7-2,CASSFDRVTSNYGYTF
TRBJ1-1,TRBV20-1,CSASDGRITEAFF
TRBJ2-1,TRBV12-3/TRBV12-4,CASSQGQRSSYNEQFF
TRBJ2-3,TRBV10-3,CAIRGLAGGTDTQYF
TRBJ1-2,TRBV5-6,CASSLSGGTNYGYTF
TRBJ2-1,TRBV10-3,CAIKTSGGFYNEQFF
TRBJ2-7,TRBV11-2,CASSYMVYSGGPWEQYF
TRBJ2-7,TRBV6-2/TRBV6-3,CASSFSGTSGYEQYF
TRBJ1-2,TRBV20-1,CSAPEDGHGYGYTF
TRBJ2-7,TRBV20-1,CSARFGQGYEQYF
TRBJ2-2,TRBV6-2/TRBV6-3,CASSHQGTGELFF
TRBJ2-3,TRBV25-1,CASTSIPGAPGGDTQYF
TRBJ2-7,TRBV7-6,CASSLRGEGTRNEQYF
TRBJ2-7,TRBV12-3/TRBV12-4,CASLRQALGGEQYF
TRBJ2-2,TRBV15,CATSHRNTGELFF
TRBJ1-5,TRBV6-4,CASRGQGYDQPQHF
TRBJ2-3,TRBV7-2,CASSLVGGGDTQYF
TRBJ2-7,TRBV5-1,CAGSQTVFSF
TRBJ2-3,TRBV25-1,CASSSTGLAGEFGTDTQYF
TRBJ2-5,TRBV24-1,CATSDPGGSRGQETQYF
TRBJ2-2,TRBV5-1,CASSFFDRPNTGELFF
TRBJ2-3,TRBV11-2,CASSPSQGYTQYF
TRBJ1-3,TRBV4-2,CASSQTFSNSGNTIYF
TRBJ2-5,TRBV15,CATSTPLGGSETQYF
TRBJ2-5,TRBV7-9,CASSLGVLAGKETQYF
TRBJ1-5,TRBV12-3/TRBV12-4,CASSDSSSRNQPQHF
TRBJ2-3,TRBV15,CATSSGHSGRALNTQYF
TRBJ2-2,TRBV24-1,CATSDYQGVLGNTGELFF
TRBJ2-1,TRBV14,CASSQGGSTYNEQFF
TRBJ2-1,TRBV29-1,CSVEGRRTSYNEQFF
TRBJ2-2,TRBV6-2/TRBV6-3,CASSRLAGGNGELFF
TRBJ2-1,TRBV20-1,CSARDLPGGNYEQFF
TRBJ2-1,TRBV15,CATSRDVAWNEQFF
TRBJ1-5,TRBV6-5,CASSYSKRAASNQPQHF
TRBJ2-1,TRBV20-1,CSASQPTGFYEQFF
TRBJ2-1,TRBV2,CASGGYNERFF